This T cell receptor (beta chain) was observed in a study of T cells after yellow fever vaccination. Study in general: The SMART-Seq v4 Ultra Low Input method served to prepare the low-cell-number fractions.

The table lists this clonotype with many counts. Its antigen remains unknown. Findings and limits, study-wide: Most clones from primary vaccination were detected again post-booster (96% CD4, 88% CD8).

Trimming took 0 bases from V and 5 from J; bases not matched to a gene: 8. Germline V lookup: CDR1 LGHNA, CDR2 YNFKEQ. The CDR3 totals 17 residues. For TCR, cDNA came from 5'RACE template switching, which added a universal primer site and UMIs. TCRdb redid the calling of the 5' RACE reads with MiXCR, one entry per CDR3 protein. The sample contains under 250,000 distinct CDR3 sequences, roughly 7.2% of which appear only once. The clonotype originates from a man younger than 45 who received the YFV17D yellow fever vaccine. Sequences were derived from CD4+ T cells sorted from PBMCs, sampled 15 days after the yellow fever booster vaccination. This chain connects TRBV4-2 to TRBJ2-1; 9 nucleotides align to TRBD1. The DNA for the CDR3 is TGTGCCAGCAGCCAAGAGAGTACCGGGACAGGGAACAATGAGCAGTTCTTC. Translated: CASSQESTGTGNNEQFF.